This TCR beta chain was observed in a study of blood T cells in healthy people across ages. Background on the study: Template switching captured about one barcoded beta molecule per two T cells. General study points: It was found that TCR beta diversity correlated strongly with the percentage of naive T cells.

With respect to this clonotype: Antigen unknown.

Each sample used at least 6.5 million PBMCs. Per sample, no less than 5.5 micrograms of total RNA were extracted. Together with a sample-barcoded 5' primer, a J-beta primer mix was included in a second PCR lasting about 6 to 11 cycles. TCRdb reprocessed the 5' RACE reads with MiXCR, giving one entry per CDR3 protein. The repertoire holds around 1,000,000 distinct CDR3 sequences, with roughly two fifths as singletons. CDR1 and CDR2 (germline): SQVTM, ANQGSEA. The CDR3 is 12 amino acids. Deletions cut 4 bases from V and 1 base from J, with 7 bases between. The chain links TRBV29-1 to TRBJ1-1, with D uncertain. This TCR was sampled from a man aged 18 to 29 in good health. What was sequenced was blood. The DNA of the CDR3 is TGCAGCGTTGGGAGGGCGAACACTGAAGCTTTCTTT. Translating it yields CSVGRANTEAFF.